Below, 14 T cell receptor beta chains from the same sample are listed, as sequenced in a study of blood T cell repertoires in COVID-19. Data came from immunoSEQ multiplex PCR; TCRdb stores just in-frame clones and leaves some out. This sample has about 120,000 clones, with just under 90% found just once. Input material: peripheral blood. The source of these receptors is a woman aged 45-60 years with acute or convalescent COVID-19.

This clone was counted only a few times. The chain is built from TRBV24-1 and TRBJ1-1; TRBD1 agrees at 10 bases. The V gene's germline CDR1 is KGHDR and CDR2 SFDVKD. This CDR3 region has 16 residues. The V segment lost 0 bases and the J segment 1 base; nucleotides outside the gene matches: 1. As DNA, the CDR3 is TGTGCCACCAGTGATTTGGGGACAGGGGAGAACACTGAAGCTTTCTTT. Amino acid sequence: CATSDLGTGENTEAFF.

This rearrangement joins TRBV7-2 to TRBJ2-5; D perhaps matches TRBD2 (5 bases). The V gene lost 5 bases and the J gene lost 0 bases, with 16 bases spanning the gap. CDR3 length: 16 residues. Germline CDR1 is SGHTA and CDR2 is FQGNSA. The CDR3 nucleotides are TGTGCCAGCAGCACCGTAGCGAAGACCGACCAAGAGACCCAGTACTTC. Protein: CASSTVAKTDQETQYF.

The rearrangement links TRBV7-8 to TRBJ1-6; 7 bases are a match to TRBD1. Germline CDR1 SGHVS, CDR2 FQNEAQ. The V and J ends lost 5 bases and 7 bases, in that order; junction bases with no gene match: 5. The CDR3 is made up of 14 amino acids. In nucleotides, the CDR3 is TGTGCCAGCAGCCAGACAGGGAGCAATTCACCCCTCCACTTT. The encoded protein is CASSQTGSNSPLHF.

This chain joins TRBV5-6 and TRBJ2-3, with 11 positions matching TRBD2. The germline gives CDR1 SGHDT, CDR2 YYEEEE. The CDR3 is made up of 15 amino acids. J was trimmed by 12 bases and V by 2 bases; bases with no gene match: 11. The CDR3 region is CASSFSVTSGSTQYF. Written as DNA, the CDR3 is TGTGCCAGCAGCTTTTCTGTTACTAGCGGGAGTACTCAGTATTTT.

This clone is a singleton in its sample. The V gene is TRBV5-1, the J gene TRBJ2-2, with TRBD2 as a possible D gene (5 bases). The CDR3 loop spans 15 amino acids. The V end lost 0 bases, the J end lost 3 bases, and 9 bases lay between the germline ends. Germline assignment: CDR1 SGHRS and CDR2 YFSETQ. CDR3: CASSLGRADTGELFF. CDR3 in DNA: TGCGCCAGCAGCTTGGGGCGGGCGGACACCGGGGAGCTGTTTTTT.

The J gene is TRBJ2-5, the V gene TRBV5-6, with a tentative D call TRBD1 (6 bases). The CDR3 is 15 amino acids. CDR1 is SGHDT and CDR2 is YYEEEE in the germline V gene. V lost 4 bases and J lost 2, with 15 bases in between. The CDR3 region has the DNA TGTGCCAGCAGCCCAGGGGTCCAGACTCAAGAGACCCAGTACTTC. Translating it yields CASSPGVQTQETQYF.

V usage is TRBV19 and J usage is TRBJ1-1; D is possibly TRBD1 (6 bases). CDR1 is LNHDA and CDR2 is SQIVND in the germline V gene (reference sequence). The CDR3 runs to 12 residues. V was cut by 10 bases and J by 3 bases, with 12 bases left in between. CDR3 nucleotide sequence: TGTGCCACTAGGGACACTTACACTGAAGCTTTCTTT. Its translation: CATRDTYTEAFF.

The rearrangement links TRBV18 to TRBJ1-2; D is ambiguous. Trimming took 3 bases from V and 4 from J, leaving 12 bases between them. Germline assignment: CDR1 KGHSH and CDR2 LQKENI. This CDR3 contains 14 residues. CDR3 bases: TGTGCCAGCTCACCGACTCGGGAGTTCTATGGCTACACCTTC. Amino acids: CASSPTREFYGYTF.

The chain links TRBV9 to TRBJ2-3; TRBD2 matches at 11 bases. CDR3 size: 18 residues. V lost 4 bases and J lost 5; bases outside the gene matches: 15. Germline lookup yields CDR1 SGDLS and CDR2 YYNGEE. Written as DNA, the CDR3 is TGTGCCAGCAGCCCCGGGGTAGCGGGGGGGCAGTGGGTAGATACGCAGTATTTT. Translated: CASSPGVAGGQWVDTQYF.

The genes are TRBV29-1 and TRBJ1-1; D is uncertain. The ends were cut back, 6 bases at V and 4 bases at J, with 18 bases in the middle. The CDR3 contains 14 residues. The germline V gene encodes CDR1 SQVTM and CDR2 ANQGSEA. CDR3 in amino acids: CSVPATGGSTEAFF. In DNA, the CDR3 is TGCAGCGTGCCAGCGACCGGAGGGAGCACTGAAGCTTTCTTT.

In this sample, this clone turned up once. The chain employs TRBV11-3 and TRBJ1-1; 9 nucleotides line up with TRBD1. This CDR3 contains 15 residues. Germline lookup yields CDR1 SGHNT and CDR2 YENEEA. Trimming at V came to 3 bases and at J to 4 bases, leaving 6 bases not matched to a gene. For the CDR3, the DNA is TGTGCCAGCAGCTTTTTCGGGACAGGGCCCACTGAAGCTTTCTTT. Amino acids: CASSFFGTGPTEAFF.

This chain joins TRBV4-1 and TRBJ2-1, with D possibly being TRBD2 (5 bases). Germline V gives CDR1 MGHRA, CDR2 YSYEKL. The CDR3 runs 12 residues. Trimming took off 3 bases at V and 10 bases at J, with 10 bases between the two ends. CDR3 protein: CASSHPDYEQFF. CDR3 coding DNA: TGCGCCAGCAGCCATCCCGACTACGAGCAGTTCTTC.

The chain uses TRBV6-2 or TRBV6-3 and TRBJ2-2; 10 bases line up with TRBD2. V dropped 2 bases and J dropped 3; count of bases not matched to a gene: 9. There are 18 residues in the CDR3. CDR1 is MNHEY, CDR2 SVGEGT, per germline. The CDR3 region has the DNA TGTGCCAGCAGTTACACCCCCCAACTAGCGGGGTACACCGGGGAGCTGTTTTTT. It translates to CASSYTPQLAGYTGELFF.

J is TRBJ1-1 and V is TRBV3-1 (or the pseudogene TRBV3-2); D remains unclear. V lost 1 base to trimming and J lost 8 bases, with 5 bases between them. The CDR3 loop spans 11 amino acids. Germline CDR1 LGHDT, CDR2 YNNKEL (reference sequence). The CDR3 DNA reads TGTGCCAGCAGCCAAGGAGTAGAAGCTTTCTTT. This translates into CASSQGVEAFF.